Presented here are 32 T cell receptor beta chains from one specimen sequenced in a study of blood T cell repertoires in COVID-19. Assay: immunoSEQ multiplex PCR; the TCRdb copy retains only in-frame clones and omits some. The sample has roughly 80,000 clones, around 69% seen once. Sequencing was carried out using peripheral blood. Receptors originate from a man aged 70-80 years with active or convalescent COVID-19.

The rearrangement links TRBV2 to TRBJ2-7, with 10 bases matching TRBD1. CDR3 length equals 13 residues. The V gene's germline CDR1 is SNHLY and CDR2 FYNNEI. Trimming at V came to 7 bases and at J to 5 bases, leaving 5 bases not matched to a gene. The CDR3 nucleotides are TGTGCCAGCACTCGGGACAGGGGTGACGAGCAGTACTTC. Protein sequence: CASTRDRGDEQYF.

The J gene is TRBJ2-1, the V gene TRBV7-3; 11 bases agree with TRBD2. Germline loops: CDR1 SGHTA, CDR2 FQGTGA. Trimming at V came to 1 base and at J to 5 bases, leaving 4 bases not matched to a gene. The length of the CDR3 is 16 residues. The CDR3 bases are TGTGCCAGCAGCTTAATCGGGACTAGCGGACACAATGAGCAGTTCTTC. Its protein product is CASSLIGTSGHNEQFF. Looking up the rest from reference TRBV7-3 and TRBJ2-1 gives the full variable domain: GAGVSQTPSNKVTEKGKYVELRCDPISGHTALYWYRQSLGQGPEFLIYFQGTGAADDSGLPNDRFFAVRPEGSVSTLKIQRTERGDSAVYLCASSLIGTSGHNEQFFGPGTRLTVL.

The rearrangement uses TRBV19 and TRBJ1-5, with TRBD1 matching over 8 bases. The CDR3 runs to 13 residues. Germline assignment: CDR1 LNHDA and CDR2 SQIVND (reference sequence). V lost 4 bases and J lost 7; bases outside the gene matches: 3. CDR3 sequence: CASSSRDRQPQHF. The CDR3 nucleotides read TGTGCCAGTAGTAGCAGGGACAGGCAGCCCCAGCATTTT. The full variable domain, with the rest looked up from reference TRBV19 and TRBJ1-5, is DGGITQSPKYLFRKEGQNVTLSCEQNLNHDAMYWYRQDPGQGLRLIYYSQIVNDFQKGDIAEGYSVSREKKESFPLTVTSAQKNPTAFYLCASSSRDRQPQHFGDGTRLSIL.

This chain uses TRBV10-2 with TRBJ1-4; the D gene is possibly TRBD1 (6 bases). Germline-derived CDR1 and CDR2 are WSHSY and SAAADI. CDR3 size: 14 residues. V shed 6 bases and J shed 11 bases, with 19 bases lying between them. The CDR3 DNA reads TGCGCCAGCAGGGAAATAGACAGGTCGTCTAAACTGTTTTTT. Protein: CASREIDRSSKLFF.

This chain's CDR3 is CASSPSLEYNEQFF. The CDR3 region has the DNA TGTGCCAGCTCACCTTCTTTGGAGTACAATGAGCAGTTCTTC. This chain joins TRBV18 and TRBJ2-1; no reliable D call. This CDR3 is built from 14 residues. Germline CDR1 and CDR2: KGHSH and LQKENI. V lost 3 bases and J lost 4, with 10 bases in between.

The chain combines TRBV11-2 with TRBJ2-5; D is undetermined. The length of the CDR3 is 14 residues. The germline gives CDR1 SGHAT, CDR2 FQNNGV. Trimming removed 1 base from V and 4 bases from J, with 10 bases in between. The chain's CDR3 is CASSLANGRETQYF. The CDR3, as DNA: TGTGCCAGCAGCTTAGCCAATGGCCGAGAGACCCAGTACTTC.

The chain uses TRBV18 and TRBJ1-3; D is perhaps TRBD1 (6 bases). The V gene's germline CDR1 is KGHSH and CDR2 LQKENI. This CDR3 region has 17 residues. The V end lost 4 bases, the J end lost 0 bases, and 16 bases lay between the germline ends. CDR3 in amino acids: CASSQGVKGSSGNTIYF. The CDR3 DNA follows: TGTGCCAGCTCACAGGGGGTCAAGGGTTCCTCTGGAAACACCATATATTTT.

The chain's CDR3 is CASSLNGLGGPDTQYF. The DNA of the CDR3 is TGTGCCAGCAGTTTAAACGGACTGGGGGGGCCAGATACGCAGTATTTT. The genes are TRBV27 and TRBJ2-3; D possibly corresponds to TRBD2 (7 bases). There are 16 residues in the CDR3. The V end lost 2 bases, the J end lost 4 bases, and 16 bases lay between the germline ends. CDR1 is MNHEY and CDR2 is SMNVEV in the germline V gene (reference sequence).

This chain uses TRBV11-2 with TRBJ1-2, with a weak D call TRBD1 (6 bases). The V gene lost 2 bases and the J gene lost 2 bases, with 12 bases spanning the gap. Germline V gives CDR1 SGHAT, CDR2 FQNNGV. The CDR3 loop spans 15 amino acids. Here the CDR3 reads CASSLNREPNYGYTF. CDR3 sequence (DNA): TGTGCCAGCAGCTTAAACAGGGAACCCAACTATGGCTACACCTTC.

The rearrangement joins TRBV5-4 to TRBJ1-3; possible D gene TRBD1, 6 bases. Germline V gives CDR1 SGHNT, CDR2 YYREEE (reference sequence). The V and J ends lost 4 bases and 7 bases respectively, with 15 bases between them. This CDR3 spans 14 amino acids. CDR3 bases: TGTGCCAGCAGCCTTACAGGGTTTGAGAACACCATATATTTT. Its protein product is CASSLTGFENTIYF.

The chain uses TRBV3-1 (or the pseudogene TRBV3-2) and TRBJ1-2; 7 bases align to TRBD1. This CDR3 spans 12 amino acids. The germline gives CDR1 LGHDT, CDR2 YNNKEL (reference sequence). Unmatched junction bases numbered 4, after V lost 4 bases and J lost 8 bases. The CDR3 is CASSLTGNGYTF. CDR3 bases: TGTGCCAGCAGCCTGACAGGGAACGGCTACACCTTC.

This clone was seen a handful of times. This sequence joins TRBV5-1 and TRBJ2-5; 16 nucleotides match TRBD2. The V gene's germline CDR1 is SGHRS and CDR2 YFSETQ. The V and J ends lost 2 bases and 0 bases, in that order; junction bases with no gene match: 1. The CDR3 has 17 residues. CDR3 DNA sequence: TGCGCCAGCAGCTTAGGGACTAGCGGGGGGGACCAAGAGACCCAGTACTTC. Protein product: CASSLGTSGGDQETQYF.

In nucleotides, the CDR3 is TGTGCCAGCAGCTTGGGAGCAGAGACCCAGTACTTC. Encoded protein: CASSLGAETQYF. This rearrangement joins TRBV5-4 to TRBJ2-5; D is ambiguous. CDR3 length equals 12 residues. Trimming removed 0 bases at V and 4 bases at J, with 4 bases between. Germline lookup yields CDR1 SGHNT and CDR2 YYREEE (reference sequence).

This chain uses TRBV30 with TRBJ2-7; 7 bases map to TRBD1. The V gene's germline CDR1 is GTSNPN and CDR2 SVGIG (reference sequence). V was clipped by 4 bases and J by 2 bases; unmatched bases: 5. This CDR3 contains 13 residues. The CDR3 DNA is TGTGCCTGGACCGTCGACAGGGCCTACGAGCAGTACTTC. Protein sequence: CAWTVDRAYEQYF.

This sequence joins TRBV12-3 or TRBV12-4 and TRBJ2-7, with unresolved D. The CDR3 is 12 residues long. Trimming left V 3 bases short and J 5 bases short, with 8 bases between. This CDR3 reads CASSFMRNEQYF. The CDR3 nucleotides are TGTGCCAGCAGTTTTATGAGGAACGAGCAGTACTTC.

This chain connects TRBV6-5 to TRBJ1-2; 10 bases map to TRBD1. Germline assignment: CDR1 MNHEY and CDR2 SVGAGI. This CDR3 has 15 amino acids. V dropped 7 bases and J dropped 6; count of bases not matched to a gene: 11. This chain's CDR3 is CASNLYGTGEHGYTF. The DNA of the CDR3 is TGTGCCAGCAACCTTTACGGGACAGGGGAACATGGCTACACCTTC.

The CDR3 here is CASSEYEGTEAFF. The CDR3 DNA is TGTGCCAGCAGTGAATATGAGGGCACTGAAGCTTTCTTT. The chain has TRBV6-1 and TRBJ1-1; no definite D call. The CDR3 length is 13 residues. Germline assignment: CDR1 MNHNS and CDR2 SASEGT. Deletions cut 2 bases from V and 4 bases from J, with 8 bases between.

This clone was observed a handful of times. J is TRBJ1-6 and V is TRBV11-2; D is uncertain. The CDR3 length is 13 residues. Trimming cost V 2 bases and J 10 bases, with 9 bases left between them. From germline, CDR1 is SGHAT and CDR2 FQNNGV. CDR3: CASSLSVVSPLHF. CDR3 in DNA: TGTGCCAGCAGCTTATCTGTAGTCTCACCCCTCCACTTT.

A single count supports this clone. The rearrangement uses TRBV28 and TRBJ1-4; D gene unclear. Trimming removed 6 bases at V and 0 bases at J, with 11 bases between. The CDR3 spans 15 residues. Germline CDR1 reads MDHEN; CDR2 reads SYDVKM. The CDR3 here is CASSLISATNEKLFF. The CDR3 DNA sequence: TGTGCCAGCAGCCTGATCTCAGCAACTAATGAAAAACTGTTTTTT.

The chain uses TRBV7-3 and TRBJ1-1; D might be TRBD1 (5 bases). The CDR3 has 13 residues. V was clipped by 4 bases and J by 0 bases, with 6 bases between them. The germline gives CDR1 SGHTA, CDR2 FQGTGA. CDR3 amino acids: CASSSGMNTEAFF. The CDR3 nucleotides are TGTGCCAGCAGCTCAGGGATGAACACTGAAGCTTTCTTT.

This chain joins TRBV11-3 and TRBJ2-4; 10 nucleotides match TRBD1. V lost 7 bases, J lost 9 bases, and 9 bases stayed unmatched. The CDR3 has 14 residues. Germline CDR1 reads SGHNT; CDR2 reads YENEEA. CDR3 region: CASTQTGGGGIQYF. The CDR3 bases are TGTGCCAGCACCCAGACAGGGGGCGGGGGCATTCAGTACTTC.

This sequence joins TRBV7-6 and TRBJ1-3; D gene ambiguous. This CDR3 is 15 amino acids long. CDR1 and CDR2 (germline): SGHVS, FNYEAQ. Trimming removed 5 bases from V and 4 bases from J, with 15 bases in between. The CDR3 sequence: CASSPRAGGGNTIYF. The CDR3 nucleotides are TGTGCCAGCAGCCCCCGGGCGGGTGGCGGAAACACCATATATTTT.

This clone occurred a few times. The V call is TRBV6-5, the J call TRBJ1-4; 10 positions agree with TRBD1. Germline V gene lookup returns CDR1 MNHEY and CDR2 SVGAGI. There are 14 residues in the CDR3. The V gene end was trimmed by 2 bases and the J gene end by 8 bases; junction bases not matched to a gene: 2. The DNA for the CDR3 is TGTGCCAGCAGTTACGGGACAGGGGCCGAAAAACTGTTTTTT. It is translated as CASSYGTGAEKLFF.

This chain uses TRBV28 with TRBJ2-1; D unresolved. The CDR3 spans 14 residues. In germline, CDR1 is MDHEN, CDR2 SYDVKM. V was trimmed by 3 bases and J by 2 bases, leaving 8 bases between them. Written as DNA, the CDR3 is TGTGCCAGCAGTTTGATGCACACCTACAATGAGCAGTTCTTC. It translates to CASSLMHTYNEQFF.

The chain has TRBV2 and TRBJ2-5, with 7 bases that match TRBD2. The germline gives CDR1 SNHLY, CDR2 FYNNEI. CDR3 length: 12 amino acids. J was trimmed by 5 bases and V by 7 bases; bases with no gene match: 4. The CDR3 DNA sequence: TGTGCCAGCATGAAGGGAGGGGAGACCCAGTACTTC. The encoded protein is CASMKGGETQYF.

V is TRBV28 and J is TRBJ2-5; D is uncertain. The V gene lost 4 bases and the J gene lost 5 bases, with 8 bases spanning the gap. This CDR3 has 12 amino acids. In germline, CDR1 is MDHEN, CDR2 SYDVKM. CDR3 in amino acids: CASSSPMETQYF. The CDR3 DNA follows: TGTGCCAGCAGTTCCCCTATGGAGACCCAGTACTTC.

The chain has TRBV6-1 and TRBJ1-2; weak D call: TRBD1 (5 bases). Germline CDR1 and CDR2: MNHNS and SASEGT. This CDR3 comprises 14 residues. V was shortened by 2 bases and J by 0 bases, with 7 bases between the two germline ends. The CDR3 bases are TGTGCCAGCAGTGAATTGACAGCTAACTATGGCTACACCTTC. It codes for CASSELTANYGYTF.

This clone was found many times. V is TRBV19 and J is TRBJ1-2, with 7 bases fitting TRBD1. Germline lookup yields CDR1 LNHDA and CDR2 SQIVND (reference sequence). The CDR3 totals 14 residues. V gave up 5 bases and J gave up 8 bases; unmatched junction bases: 11. The CDR3 nucleotides read TGTGCCAGTAGTTTGGCGCAGGGGGTGGAGGGCTACACCTTC. The encoded protein is CASSLAQGVEGYTF. Full variable domain (missing parts from reference TRBV19 and TRBJ1-2): DGGITQSPKYLFRKEGQNVTLSCEQNLNHDAMYWYRQDPGQGLRLIYYSQIVNDFQKGDIAEGYSVSREKKESFPLTVTSAQKNPTAFYLCASSLAQGVEGYTFGSGTRLTVV.

The chain couples TRBV18 to TRBJ2-1; 7 nucleotides line up with TRBD1. This CDR3 has 15 residues. From germline, CDR1 is KGHSH and CDR2 LQKENI. With 1 base clipped from V and 4 bases from J, the junction kept 4 bases outside the gene matches. CDR3 in amino acids: CASSPQAGGYNEQFF. CDR3 nucleotide sequence: TGTGCCAGCTCACCACAGGCAGGGGGATACAATGAGCAGTTCTTC.

This clone occurred a few times. The chain uses TRBV28 and TRBJ1-5; a weak D match, TRBD1 (5 bases). The germline gives CDR1 MDHEN, CDR2 SYDVKM. CDR3 length: 18 residues. Deletions cut 4 bases from V and 1 base from J, with 20 bases between. As DNA, the CDR3 is TGTGCCAGCAGTTCAACGGGGGACGGATGGGTGAGCAATCAGCCCCAGCATTTT. Amino acids: CASSSTGDGWVSNQPQHF.

V gene TRBV4-2 combines with J gene TRBJ1-3, with D tentatively TRBD1 (5 bases). Trimming pared 0 bases from V and 2 bases from J, leaving 8 bases between. Germline CDR1 reads LGHNA; CDR2 reads YNFKEQ. The CDR3 is 15 amino acids. DNA for the CDR3: TGTGCCAGCAGCCAAGAAACGGGGGCTGGAAACACCATATATTTT. This codes for CASSQETGAGNTIYF.

The chain couples TRBV18 to TRBJ1-2, with D tentatively TRBD1 (5 bases). Germline loops: CDR1 KGHSH, CDR2 LQKENI. Deletions cut 0 bases from V and 5 bases from J, with 7 bases between. The CDR3 has 13 residues. CDR3 sequence reads: CASSPPGGYGYTF. CDR3 sequence (DNA): TGTGCCAGCTCACCACCGGGGGGTTATGGCTACACCTTC.